A single sample is the source of the 20 T cell receptor beta chains below, sequenced in a study of T cells expressing NK-cell markers. TCRdb processed the 5' RACE reads again and assigns one entry to each CDR3 protein, with no DNA. The data include about 150,000 distinct CDR3 sequences; the top ten clones carry 37%. Material for sequencing was blood T cells: a sorted CD56 or NKG2C T cell subset, CD4+ or CD8+ T cells, or bulk PBMC T cells (not recorded which). The receptors were sampled from a woman aged 45-65 years in good health.

The gene calls are TRBV7-9 and TRBJ2-3; the TCRdb call, TRBD2, lacks DNA for checking. The CDR3 extends over 16 amino acids. CDR1 is SEHNR, CDR2 FQNEAQ, per germline (reference sequence). The CDR3 is CASSLGGGGRTDTQYF.

The V and J genes are TRBV18 and TRBJ2-1; there is no DNA to check the TCRdb D call of TRBD2. Per germline, CDR1 KGHSH and CDR2 LQKENI. This CDR3 spans 15 amino acids. CDR3 amino acids: CASSRTSGRDNEQFF.

CDR3 region: CAISDWTTQETQYF. The chain combines TRBV10-3 with TRBJ2-5. The V gene's germline CDR1 is ENHRY and CDR2 SYGVKD. The CDR3 runs 14 residues.

The V and J genes are TRBV6-5 and TRBJ2-5; TCRdb's D call of TRBD1 is untestable without DNA. The CDR3 consists of 13 residues. Germline lookup yields CDR1 MNHEY and CDR2 SVGAGI. The CDR3 here is CASGPLQDRTQYF.

The V gene is TRBV30, the J gene TRBJ2-5; TCRdb picks TRBD1, but there is no DNA to check that call. The CDR3 covers 13 residues. Germline assignment: CDR1 GTSNPN and CDR2 SVGIG (reference sequence). The CDR3 sequence: CAWSGMTGETQYF.

Here the CDR3 reads CASSQEPGIDNQPQHF. The chain couples TRBV4-1 to TRBJ1-5; absent DNA, TCRdb's TRBD1 call cannot be checked. The CDR3 totals 16 residues. CDR1 and CDR2 (germline): MGHRA, YSYEKL.

The chain recombines TRBV2 with TRBJ2-6; TCRdb indicates TRBD1, and absent DNA this call remains unverified. Germline CDR1 and CDR2: SNHLY and FYNNEI. This CDR3 is built from 15 residues. CDR3 in amino acids: CASRISGAGANVLTF.

The V call is TRBV5-8, the J call TRBJ2-1; the D gene TCRdb calls, TRBD2, cannot be checked with no DNA. The CDR3 is 14 residues long. The germline gives CDR1 SGHTS, CDR2 YDEGEE. The CDR3 sequence: CASSLGREFDEQFF.

The chain combines TRBV24-1 with TRBJ2-2. This CDR3 comprises 14 residues. Germline-derived CDR1 and CDR2 are KGHDR and SFDVKD. Here the CDR3 reads CATSVAGETGELFF.

The chain joins TRBV4-2 to TRBJ2-1. Germline V CDR1 and CDR2: LGHNA, YNFKEQ. The CDR3 is 13 residues long. CDR3 sequence: CASSPRITNEQFF.

V is TRBV24-1 and J is TRBJ1-1. The germline V gene encodes CDR1 KGHDR and CDR2 SFDVKD. The CDR3 consists of 13 residues. CDR3 in amino acids: CATSDRTAAEAFF.

This chain uses TRBV20-1 with TRBJ2-2. CDR3 size: 11 residues. Germline assignment: CDR1 DFQATT and CDR2 SNEGSKA (reference sequence). This CDR3 reads CSARDTGELFF.

J is TRBJ1-3 and V is TRBV7-8; lacking DNA, the TRBD1 call made by TCRdb goes unchecked. CDR3 length: 17 residues. The germline V gene encodes CDR1 SGHVS and CDR2 FQNEAQ. The chain's CDR3 is CASSLAGTGGPGNTIYF.

J is TRBJ2-5 and V is TRBV5-5; TCRdb's D call of TRBD2 is untestable without DNA. The CDR3 has 17 residues. Germline CDR1 and CDR2: SGHKS and YYEKEE (reference sequence). The CDR3 spells CASSLGIGARGEETQYF.

V is TRBV27 and J is TRBJ1-2. The CDR3 totals 13 residues. Germline V CDR1 and CDR2: MNHEY, SMNVEV (reference sequence). This CDR3 is CASKFSSWSGYTF.

The chain couples TRBV30 to TRBJ1-1. This CDR3 has 13 residues. The germline V gene encodes CDR1 GTSNPN and CDR2 SVGIG (reference sequence). CDR3 sequence: CAWSVQPNTEAFF.

The chain links TRBV11-2 to TRBJ2-1; TCRdb outputs TRBD2, but without DNA this stays unchecked. CDR3 length: 13 amino acids. The germline CDR1 and CDR2 sequences are SGHAT and FQNNGV. The CDR3 protein is CASSLAPEGEQFF.

This chain links TRBV29-1 with TRBJ1-1; absent DNA, TCRdb's TRBD1 call cannot be checked. The length of the CDR3 is 11 residues. Looked up from germline, CDR1 is SQVTM and CDR2 is ANQGSEA. CDR3 sequence: CSVWGRSEAFF.

This rearrangement joins TRBV29-1 to TRBJ1-4; TCRdb names TRBD1, which stays unverified in the absence of DNA. The germline CDR1 and CDR2 sequences are SQVTM and ANQGSEA. This CDR3 is built from 13 residues. CDR3 amino acids: CSVEGRGQEKLFF.

This rearrangement joins TRBV24-1 to TRBJ2-3. The CDR3 contains 13 residues. Germline CDR1 reads KGHDR; CDR2 reads SFDVKD. Here the CDR3 reads CATSDFGLNTQYF.